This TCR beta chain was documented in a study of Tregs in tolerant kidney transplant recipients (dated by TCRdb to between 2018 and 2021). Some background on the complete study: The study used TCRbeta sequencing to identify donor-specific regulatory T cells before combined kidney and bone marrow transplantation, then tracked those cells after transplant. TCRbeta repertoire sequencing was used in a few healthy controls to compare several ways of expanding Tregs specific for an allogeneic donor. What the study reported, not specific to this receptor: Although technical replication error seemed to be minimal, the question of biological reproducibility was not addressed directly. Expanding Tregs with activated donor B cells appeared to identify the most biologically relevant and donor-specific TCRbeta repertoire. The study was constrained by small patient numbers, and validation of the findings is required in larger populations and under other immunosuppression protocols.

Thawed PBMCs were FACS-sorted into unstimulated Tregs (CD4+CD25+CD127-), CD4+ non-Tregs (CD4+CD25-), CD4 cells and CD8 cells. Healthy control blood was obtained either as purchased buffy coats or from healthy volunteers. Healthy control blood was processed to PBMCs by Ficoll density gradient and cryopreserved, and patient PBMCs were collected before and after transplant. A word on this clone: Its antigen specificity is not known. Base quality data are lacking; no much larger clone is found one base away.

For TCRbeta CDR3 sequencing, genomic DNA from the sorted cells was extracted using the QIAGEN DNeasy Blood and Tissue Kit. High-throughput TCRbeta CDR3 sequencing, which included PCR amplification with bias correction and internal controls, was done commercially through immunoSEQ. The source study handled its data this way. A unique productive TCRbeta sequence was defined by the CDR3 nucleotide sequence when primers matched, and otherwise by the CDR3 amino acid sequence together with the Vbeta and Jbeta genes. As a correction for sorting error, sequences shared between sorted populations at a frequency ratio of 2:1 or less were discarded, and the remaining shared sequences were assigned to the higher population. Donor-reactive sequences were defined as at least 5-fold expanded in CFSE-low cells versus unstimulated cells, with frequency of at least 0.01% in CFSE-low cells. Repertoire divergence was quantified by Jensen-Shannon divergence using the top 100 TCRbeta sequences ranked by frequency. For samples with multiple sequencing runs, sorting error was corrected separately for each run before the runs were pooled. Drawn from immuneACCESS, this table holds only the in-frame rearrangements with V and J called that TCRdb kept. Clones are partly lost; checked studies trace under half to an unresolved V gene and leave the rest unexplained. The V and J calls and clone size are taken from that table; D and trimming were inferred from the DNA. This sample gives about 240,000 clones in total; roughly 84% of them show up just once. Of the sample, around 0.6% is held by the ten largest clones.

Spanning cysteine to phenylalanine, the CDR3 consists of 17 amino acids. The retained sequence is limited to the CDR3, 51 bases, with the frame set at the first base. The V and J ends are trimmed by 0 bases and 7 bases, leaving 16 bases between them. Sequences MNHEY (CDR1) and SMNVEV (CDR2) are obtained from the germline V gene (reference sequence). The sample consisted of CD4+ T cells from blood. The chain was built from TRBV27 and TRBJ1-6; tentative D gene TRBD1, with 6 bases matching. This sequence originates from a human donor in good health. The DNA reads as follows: TGTGCCAGCAGTTTATCGATCGTCAGGGGATACAATTCACCCCTCCACTTT. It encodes CASSLSIVRGYNSPLHF.